The 21 T cell receptor beta chains below were found in one sample sequenced in a study of T cell repertoires in ileal Crohn's disease (dated 2019 in TCRdb). Libraries were built with the immunoSEQ multiplex PCR assay. Here the immuneACCESS table is served through TCRdb, limited to in-frame sequences with V and J called. Missing clones are a known gap in these copies; in checked studies unresolved V genes cover under half, and the rest lacks a known reason. For this sample there are roughly 7,100 clones; approximately 75% appear just once. The leading ten clones occupy about 9.3% of the sample. The sequencing input was ileal tissue. All receptors derive from an adult with Crohn's disease.

The count of this clone is one. The rearrangement joins TRBV6-5 to TRBJ1-2, with no clear D. V was trimmed by 7 bases and J by 8 bases, leaving 17 bases between them. The CDR3 covers 13 residues. The germline V gene encodes CDR1 MNHEY and CDR2 SVGAGI. The CDR3 spells CASIYKVGVGYTF. The CDR3 nucleotides read TGTGCCAGCATCTACAAGGTGGGCGTCGGCTACACCTTC.

V is TRBV7-2 and J is TRBJ2-1; D gene unclear. Germline CDR1 SGHTA, CDR2 FQGNSA. The V end lost 1 base, the J end lost 16 bases, and 17 bases lay between the germline ends. This CDR3 is built from 13 residues. The CDR3 spells CASSLDQVLTHFF. The CDR3 DNA reads TGTGCCAGCAGCTTAGATCAGGTTCTAACTCACTTCTTC.

This clone turned up a few times. V and J are TRBV5-1 and TRBJ2-3; D possibly corresponds to TRBD2 (6 bases). Trimming left V 1 base short and J 2 bases short, with 11 bases between. Germline assignment: CDR1 SGHRS and CDR2 YFSETQ. The length of the CDR3 is 15 residues. The CDR3 sequence is CASSLLTSPTDTQYF. The DNA of the CDR3 is TGCGCCAGCAGCTTGCTGACTAGTCCCACAGATACGCAGTATTTT.

This chain links TRBV9 with TRBJ2-7; TRBD1 matches 9 bases. This CDR3 is built from 14 residues. Germline CDR1 reads SGDLS; CDR2 reads YYNGEE. Trimming removed 3 bases from V and 6 bases from J; junction bases left unmatched: 7. This CDR3 is CASSAHRGLGEQYF. The CDR3 DNA reads TGTGCCAGCAGCGCCCACAGGGGGCTCGGCGAGCAGTACTTC.

This clone was seen a single time. The genes are TRBV5-5 and TRBJ2-5, with 7 bases identical to TRBD1. The ends lost 0 bases at V and 5 bases at J; junction bases unmatched: 7. CDR3 length: 15 amino acids. CDR1 is SGHKS, CDR2 YYEKEE, per germline (reference sequence). The CDR3 nucleotides read TGTGCCAGCAGCTTGGAAAGGGGGCGCGGGGAGACCCAGTACTTC. It codes for CASSLERGRGETQYF.

V usage is TRBV27 and J usage is TRBJ2-7; TRBD2 matches 14 bases. Germline CDR1 MNHEY, CDR2 SMNVEV (reference sequence). With 6 bases clipped from V and 3 bases from J, the junction kept 4 bases outside the gene matches. CDR3 length: 15 residues. CDR3 sequence: CASRGTSGSIYEQYF. In DNA, the CDR3 is TGTGCCAGCAGAGGGACTAGCGGGAGCATCTACGAGCAGTACTTC.

The genes are TRBV6-6 and TRBJ2-2; the match to TRBD2 covers 7 bases. The CDR3 runs 15 residues. The J segment lost 0 bases and the V segment lost 6 bases, leaving 4 bases of the junction unmatched. Germline V gives CDR1 MNHNY, CDR2 SVGAGI (reference sequence). CDR3 protein: CASRALASNTGELFF. The CDR3 DNA is TGTGCCAGCAGGGCACTAGCGTCGAACACCGGGGAGCTGTTTTTT.

The V and J genes are TRBV15 and TRBJ2-1; TRBD2 matches 9 bases. The germline gives CDR1 LNHNV, CDR2 YYDKDF (reference sequence). Unmatched junction bases numbered 9, after V lost 4 bases and J lost 8 bases. CDR3 length: 15 residues. The CDR3 DNA reads TGTGCCACCAGCAAGGGCGGGGGGGCGTTTTATGAGCAGTTCTTC. It encodes CATSKGGGAFYEQFF.

Points on this clone: Other DNA variants within this sample encode the same CDR3. The chain links TRBV5-1 to TRBJ2-5; D possibly corresponds to TRBD1 (5 bases). V dropped 0 bases and J dropped 4 bases, with 13 bases sitting between them. The germline CDR1 and CDR2 sequences are SGHRS and YFSETQ. This CDR3 has 15 residues. The CDR3, as DNA: TGCGCCAGCAGCTTGGGATCAGGGTCCTCAGAGACCCAGTACTTC. Translated, it gives CASSLGSGSSETQYF.

This clone was recorded a few times. V is TRBV6-5 and J is TRBJ2-7; 7 nucleotides align to TRBD2. The CDR3 consists of 14 residues. V dropped 5 bases and J dropped 6; count of bases not matched to a gene: 10. Germline CDR1 and CDR2: MNHEY and SVGAGI. The CDR3 sequence is CASSPTTREFEQYF. CDR3 nucleotide sequence: TGTGCCAGCAGTCCAACCACGCGGGAGTTCGAGCAGTACTTC.

The chain links TRBV11-2 to TRBJ2-7, with 8 bases fitting TRBD2. The V gene end was trimmed by 7 bases and the J gene end by 3 bases; junction bases not matched to a gene: 14. Germline CDR1 reads SGHAT; CDR2 reads FQNNGV. The CDR3 loop spans 16 amino acids. The CDR3 DNA sequence: TGTGCCAGCAACCAGGCGGGGGGCAGCTTCAACTACGAGCAGTACTTC. This encodes CASNQAGGSFNYEQYF.

This clone has just a few counts. The chain joins TRBV28 to TRBJ2-5, with a weak D call TRBD2 (7 bases). Per the germline V gene, CDR1 is MDHEN and CDR2 is SYDVKM. The CDR3 totals 14 residues. V lost 8 bases and J lost 5, with 18 bases in between. The CDR3 sequence is CASGRGGSWETQYF. For the CDR3, the DNA is TGTGCCAGCGGAAGGGGGGGGTCGTGGGAGACCCAGTACTTC. Looking up the rest from reference TRBV28 and TRBJ2-5 gives the full variable domain: DVKVTQSSRYLVKRTGEKVFLECVQDMDHENMFWYRQDPGLGLRLIYFSYDVKMKEKGDIPEGYSVSREKKERFSLILESASTNQTSMYLCASGRGGSWETQYFGPGTRLLVL.

The gene calls are TRBV14 and TRBJ2-3; D unresolved. Germline V gene data show CDR1 as SGHDN and CDR2 as FVKESK. The germline V and J ends were trimmed by 1 base and 6 bases, with 11 bases remaining between them. CDR3 size: 14 residues. CDR3 protein: CASSQGLRLDTQYF. The CDR3 region has the DNA TGTGCCAGCAGCCAAGGGCTCAGGCTCGATACGCAGTATTTT.

The chain couples TRBV11-2 to TRBJ2-7, with 7 bases aligning to TRBD2. This CDR3 contains 17 residues. J gave up 0 bases and V 4 bases, and 12 bases lay outside the gene matches. Germline lookup yields CDR1 SGHAT and CDR2 FQNNGV. The CDR3 sequence: CASSSRGEGLHSYEQYF. The CDR3 DNA reads as TGTGCCAGCAGCTCAAGGGGCGAGGGACTACACTCCTACGAGCAGTACTTC.

The rearrangement links TRBV5-1 to TRBJ2-5; D is ambiguous. V lost 0 bases, J lost 5 bases, and 5 bases lay in between. CDR3 length equals 12 residues. CDR1 is SGHRS and CDR2 is YFSETQ in the germline V gene. CDR3 DNA: TGCGCCAGCAGCTTGGCCGTGGAGACCCAGTACTTC. It specifies CASSLAVETQYF.

This chain joins TRBV29-1 and TRBJ2-3; possible D gene TRBD2, 5 bases. The V gene's germline CDR1 is SQVTM and CDR2 ANQGSEA. This CDR3 comprises 15 residues. Trimming took off 8 bases at V and 2 bases at J, with 20 bases between the two ends. CDR3 DNA sequence: TGCAGCTCATCCATAGTGGCTAGCTCCACAGATACGCAGTATTTT. Amino acids: CSSSIVASSTDTQYF.

Only a few counts were recorded for this clone. CDR3 sequence: CASTGRGGYEQYF. CDR3 DNA sequence: TGTGCCAGCACCGGCCGGGGTGGCTACGAGCAGTACTTC. The rearrangement uses TRBV11-3 and TRBJ2-7; D might be TRBD2 (5 bases). Germline CDR1 is SGHNT and CDR2 is YENEEA. The CDR3 has 13 residues. V lost 7 bases and J 3 bases, leaving 13 bases between the germline ends.

V usage is TRBV25-1 and J usage is TRBJ1-2, with D uncertain. Germline-derived CDR1 and CDR2 are MGHDK and SYGVNS. V was clipped by 1 base and J by 7 bases, with 10 bases between them. The CDR3 totals 13 residues. The CDR3 is CASSESASGGYTF. As DNA, the CDR3 is TGTGCCAGCAGTGAATCCGCATCAGGTGGCTACACCTTC.

In its sample, this clone was seen a few times. V gene TRBV5-6 combines with J gene TRBJ2-2; TRBD1 agrees at 8 bases. CDR3 length: 16 amino acids. The trim removed 1 base at V and 1 base at J, leaving 3 bases unmatched. Germline-derived CDR1 and CDR2 are SGHDT and YYEEEE. CDR3 loop: CASSLYGQGNTGELFF. The CDR3 nucleotides read TGTGCCAGCAGCTTGTATGGACAGGGGAACACCGGGGAGCTGTTTTTT.

This chain connects TRBV19 to TRBJ1-2, with 7 bases fitting TRBD1. Per the germline V gene, CDR1 is LNHDA and CDR2 is SQIVND (reference sequence). Trimming took 6 bases from V and 2 from J; bases not matched to a gene: 6. This CDR3 is built from 14 residues. CDR3 amino acids: CASRFLGQNYGYTF. The CDR3 DNA follows: TGTGCCAGTAGGTTCCTGGGACAGAACTATGGCTACACCTTC.

The rearrangement joins TRBV15 to TRBJ1-2; no reliable D call. V was trimmed by 3 bases and J by 5 bases, leaving 7 bases between them. The CDR3 has 12 residues. Germline assignment: CDR1 LNHNV and CDR2 YYDKDF (reference sequence). The CDR3 sequence is CATSSTVYGYTF. For the CDR3, the DNA is TGTGCCACCAGCAGCACGGTTTATGGCTACACCTTC.